These 25 T cell receptor beta chains were sequenced from one sample in a study of CD8+ T cells in alopecia areata. Treatment meaning: oral pan-JAK inhibitor, 5-10 mg twice daily. The sequencing template was cDNA reverse transcribed from extracted RNA. Sequencing was performed with immunoSEQ multiplex PCR; in TCRdb, only in-frame clones are kept and a portion is missing. This table holds 200,000 to 250,000 clones, around two fifths found once. Material: CD4+ T cells sorted from blood, obtained at approximately week 30, from a patient treated with tofacitinib. These receptors were taken from a human donor with alopecia areata.

This chain joins TRBV7-9 and TRBJ2-1, with 8 bases aligning to TRBD2. Germline-derived CDR1 and CDR2 are SEHNR and FQNEAQ (reference sequence). V lost 0 bases and J lost 3; bases outside the gene matches: 4. There are 16 residues in the CDR3. As DNA, the CDR3 is TGTGCCAGCAGCTTAGCCCCGGGGGGGATCTACAATGAGCAGTTCTTC. Translation gives CASSLAPGGIYNEQFF.

The rearrangement joins TRBV6-5 to TRBJ1-2, with D hard to call. The V end was cut by 0 bases, the J end by 7 bases, with 15 bases between. This CDR3 has 15 residues. Per the germline V gene, CDR1 is MNHEY and CDR2 is SVGAGI. The CDR3 is CASSYSRARRGGYTF. CDR3 DNA: TGTGCCAGCAGTTACTCGAGGGCCAGGCGGGGTGGCTACACCTTC.

This clone has a handful of counts. In DNA form, the CDR3 reads TGCGCCAGCAGCTGGAGACAGCGCACAGATACGCAGTATTTT. The encoded protein is CASSWRQRTDTQYF. The V and J genes are TRBV5-1 and TRBJ2-3, with D possibly matching TRBD1 (5 bases). Germline V lookup: CDR1 SGHRS, CDR2 YFSETQ. The V gene lost 3 bases and the J gene lost 1 base, with 9 bases spanning the gap. This CDR3 is built from 14 residues.

This clone was counted a few times. The V gene is TRBV5-1, the J gene TRBJ2-3, with D perhaps matching TRBD1 (5 bases). The CDR3 runs to 13 residues. With 9 bases removed from V and 8 bases from J, the gap between germline ends came to 19 bases. Germline V gene data show CDR1 as SGHRS and CDR2 as YFSETQ. The CDR3 loop reads CATTGQGDGTQYF. The CDR3 DNA is TGCGCCACTACCGGGCAGGGTGATGGTACGCAGTATTTT.

The chain has TRBV2 and TRBJ2-5, with D maybe TRBD1 (7 bases). Trimming shortened V by 2 bases and J by 7 bases, and 11 bases separated the two germline ends. The CDR3 runs 13 residues. From germline, CDR1 is SNHLY and CDR2 FYNNEI. Written as DNA, the CDR3 is TGTGCCAGCAGTGAATCGGAGGGGGCGACCCAGTACTTC. Protein product: CASSESEGATQYF.

This clone was counted a few times. The J gene is TRBJ2-3, the V gene TRBV10-1; the D call may be TRBD1 or TRBD2 (5 bases each). The V and J ends lost 0 bases and 6 bases respectively, with 16 bases between them. The CDR3 is 16 residues long. CDR1 is WNHNN and CDR2 is SYGVQD in the germline V gene (reference sequence). CDR3 bases: TGCGCCAGCAGTGAGTCGGGGGTCCCCCTGCCCGATACGCAGTATTTT. As protein: CASSESGVPLPDTQYF.

This clone was counted only a few times. V gene TRBV6-4 combines with J gene TRBJ2-3; 11 bases agree with TRBD2. V trimming: 5 bases; J trimming: 3 bases; junction bases outside the gene matches: 4. The CDR3 covers 15 residues. Germline V gene data show CDR1 as MRHNA and CDR2 as SNTAGT. The CDR3 DNA reads TGTGCCAGCAGTAGGGGACTAGCGGAAACAGATACGCAGTATTTT. This encodes CASSRGLAETDTQYF.

In its sample, this clone was seen a few times. The chain combines TRBV7-7 with TRBJ2-1; D remains unclear. This CDR3 comprises 15 residues. In germline, CDR1 is SSHAT, CDR2 FNYEAQ (reference sequence). Deletions cut 4 bases from V and 4 bases from J, with 14 bases between. The CDR3 DNA is TGTGCCAGCAGCTCCCGATCTGCGTCTTACAATGAGCAGTTCTTC. Protein: CASSSRSASYNEQFF.

V gene TRBV18 combines with J gene TRBJ2-5; TRBD2 aligns across 11 bases. CDR1 is KGHSH, CDR2 LQKENI, per germline. The trim removed 3 bases at V and 4 bases at J, leaving 16 bases unmatched. The CDR3 has 19 residues. The CDR3 DNA reads as TGTGCCAGCTCACCGCCTTCCCCAACTCTAGCGGGGGGACGAGAGACCCAGTACTTC. Protein: CASSPPSPTLAGGRETQYF.

This clone has just a few counts. V and J are TRBV30 and TRBJ2-1; 15 nucleotides match TRBD2. The CDR3 runs 17 residues. Trimming removed 5 bases from V and 9 bases from J; junction bases left unmatched: 14. Per the germline V gene, CDR1 is GTSNPN and CDR2 is SVGIG (reference sequence). The CDR3 spells CAWGRWTSGRALGEQFF. CDR3 bases: TGTGCCTGGGGCCGCTGGACTAGCGGGAGGGCCTTAGGTGAGCAGTTCTTC.

This clone was recorded a few times. The J gene is TRBJ1-2, the V gene TRBV5-1; 7 nucleotides align to TRBD1. The CDR3 is 13 residues long. V trimming: 0 bases; J trimming: 7 bases; junction bases outside the gene matches: 3. The germline gives CDR1 SGHRS, CDR2 YFSETQ. The CDR3 loop is CASSLEGAAGYTF. CDR3 bases: TGCGCCAGCAGCTTGGAGGGGGCAGCTGGCTACACCTTC.

This clone was seen only a few times. The rearrangement links TRBV29-1 to TRBJ2-1; D gene ambiguous. V was clipped by 3 bases and J by 4 bases, with 4 bases between them. The germline V gene has CDR1 SQVTM and CDR2 ANQGSEA. CDR3 length: 11 amino acids. CDR3: CSVEPYNEQFF. The DNA of the CDR3 is TGCAGCGTTGAGCCTTACAATGAGCAGTTCTTC.

The rearrangement links TRBV12-5 to TRBJ1-2, with D hard to call. This CDR3 is built from 13 residues. CDR1 and CDR2 (germline): LGHNT, FRNRAP. The V end was cut by 1 base, the J end by 7 bases, with 10 bases between. CDR3 bases: TGTGCTAGTGGTTTGGAGAGGACCTCTGGCTACACCTTC. Translating it yields CASGLERTSGYTF.

The chain combines TRBV30 with TRBJ1-5, with D uncertain. The V end lost 3 bases, the J end lost 2 bases, and 8 bases lay between the germline ends. Germline CDR1 GTSNPN, CDR2 SVGIG (reference sequence). This CDR3 is 13 amino acids long. The CDR3 is CAWRGWGNQPQHF. DNA for the CDR3: TGTGCCTGGAGGGGATGGGGCAATCAGCCCCAGCATTTT.

The CDR3 region is CASSPQVGLGDTQYF. The CDR3 bases are TGCGCCAGCAGCCCGCAAGTGGGTTTGGGAGATACGCAGTATTTT. V usage is TRBV4-1 and J usage is TRBJ2-3, with D unresolved. Per germline, CDR1 MGHRA and CDR2 YSYEKL. V lost 4 bases, J lost 5 bases, and 16 bases lay in between. This CDR3 has 15 residues.

The V and J genes are TRBV19 and TRBJ2-2; 7 positions agree with TRBD1. Germline V lookup: CDR1 LNHDA, CDR2 SQIVND (reference sequence). There are 16 residues in the CDR3. V gave up 5 bases and J gave up 0 bases; unmatched junction bases: 6. The DNA of the CDR3 is TGTGCCAGTAGTCCCATCGGGACAGCGAACACCGGGGAGCTGTTTTTT. As protein: CASSPIGTANTGELFF.

The chain carries TRBV6-1 and TRBJ2-7; no definite D call. CDR1 is MNHNS and CDR2 is SASEGT in the germline V gene. Trimming shortened V by 4 bases and J by 2 bases, and 6 bases separated the two germline ends. CDR3 length equals 12 residues. In nucleotides, the CDR3 is TGTGCCAGCAGTGGGCAGGCCTACGAGCAGTACTTC. Protein product: CASSGQAYEQYF.

The chain combines TRBV7-8 with TRBJ2-3; D is undetermined. Trimming removed 0 bases at V and 4 bases at J, with 8 bases between. The CDR3 loop spans 14 amino acids. CDR1 and CDR2 (germline): SGHVS, FQNEAQ. As DNA, the CDR3 is TGTGCCAGCAGCTTAGCGGTAGCCCCAGATACGCAGTATTTT. It translates to CASSLAVAPDTQYF.

The chain uses TRBV28 and TRBJ2-7; D call uncertain. Trimming stripped 6 bases from V and 3 bases from J, with 6 bases between. Germline V gene data show CDR1 as MDHEN and CDR2 as SYDVKM. This CDR3 is 11 amino acids long. DNA for the CDR3: TGTGCCAGCAGGGAGAACTACGAGCAGTACTTC. Translation: CASRENYEQYF.

CDR3 coding DNA: TGTGCCTGGTCGGGACAGGGTTGGGAAAAACTGTTTTTT. Translating it yields CAWSGQGWEKLFF. This chain uses TRBV30 with TRBJ1-4, with 9 bases fitting TRBD1. V lost 5 bases, J lost 8 bases, and 6 bases stayed unmatched. Germline V gives CDR1 GTSNPN, CDR2 SVGIG (reference sequence). CDR3 size: 13 residues.

This clone was counted only a few times. V gene TRBV11-2 combines with J gene TRBJ2-3, with 7 nucleotides matching TRBD2. Germline V gene sequence: CDR1 SGHAT, CDR2 FQNNGV. V was pared by 5 bases and J by 4 bases, with 12 bases of the junction left unmatched. This CDR3 is built from 16 residues. The CDR3 loop reads CASSLLAVGGADTQYF. As DNA, the CDR3 is TGTGCCAGCAGCCTGCTAGCGGTGGGGGGGGCAGATACGCAGTATTTT.

This chain links TRBV6-5 with TRBJ2-1, with TRBD2 as a possible D gene (5 bases). The CDR3 is 11 residues long. The germline gives CDR1 MNHEY, CDR2 SVGAGI. The germline V and J ends were trimmed by 8 bases and 4 bases, with 6 bases remaining between them. The CDR3 loop is CASQRYNEQFF. CDR3 DNA: TGTGCCAGCCAGCGGTACAATGAGCAGTTCTTC.

This sequence joins TRBV2 and TRBJ2-3; D might be TRBD1 or TRBD2, each matching 6 bases. Trimming took 2 bases from V and 2 from J, leaving 14 bases between them. CDR3 size: 16 residues. Germline V gene data show CDR1 as SNHLY and CDR2 as FYNNEI. The CDR3 here is CASSERGGLNTDTQYF. The CDR3 DNA sequence: TGTGCCAGCAGTGAAAGAGGGGGACTCAACACAGATACGCAGTATTTT.

This clone was seen only a few times. The CDR3 DNA follows: TGCGCCAGCAGCTTGGGCCAGGGGGAGAATCAGCCCCAGCATTTT. This gives the protein CASSLGQGENQPQHF. This chain links TRBV5-1 with TRBJ1-5; 7 bases map to TRBD1. The CDR3 extends over 15 amino acids. Germline loops: CDR1 SGHRS, CDR2 YFSETQ. V dropped 0 bases and J dropped 4; count of bases not matched to a gene: 4.

The chain uses TRBV4-1 and TRBJ1-1, with D possibly being TRBD1 (5 bases). V lost 1 base to trimming and J lost 1 base, with 10 bases between them. The length of the CDR3 is 15 residues. CDR1 is MGHRA and CDR2 is YSYEKL in the germline V gene. CDR3 DNA: TGCGCCAGCAGCCAAGGGGCCAGGGAGAACACTGAAGCTTTCTTT. This gives the protein CASSQGARENTEAFF.